Sequencing of this T cell receptor beta chain was carried out in a study of cytomegalovirus exposure and HLA in healthy donors. Study-level background: The approximately 110 validation repertoires used a platform that matched the one used for the approximately 620 first-cohort repertoires, as a later analysis reported. Study findings and constraints: Across donors, most TCRs were seen rarely, yet some public ones were widespread. Among TCR beta chains, those listed as cytomegalovirus-associated numbered about 160.

On this clone itself: Its antigen is not known.

Some clones are missing from TCRdb's copy, which holds only in-frame ones; the method was immunoSEQ multiplex PCR. The table lists about 130,000 clones, nearly 90% of them singletons. This CDR3 is 17 amino acids long. V was pared by 5 bases and J by 4 bases, with 13 bases of the junction left unmatched. Germline loops: CDR1 MDHEN, CDR2 SYDVKM. This receptor was taken from a woman aged 18-30 years in good health and CMV-seronegative. Sequenced sample: PBMCs. The rearrangement uses TRBV28 and TRBJ1-1; TRBD1 aligns across 10 bases. The CDR3 sequence: CASSNAGTGVEGTEAFF. DNA for the CDR3: TGTGCCAGCAGTAATGCCGGGACAGGGGTCGAGGGCACTGAAGCTTTCTTT.